The clone carrying this TCR beta chain appeared many times. Its specificity is not known. The data belong to a study of CD8 T cells in ankylosing spondylitis. Using quantitative 5'-RACE with molecular barcodes, the authors made TCR beta libraries. TCRdb used MiXCR to reprocess the 5' RACE reads, holding one entry per CDR3 protein. Among fewer than 150,000 distinct CDR3 sequences listed, roughly 6.6% were seen once. Findings and limits, study-wide: Ankylosing spondylitis blood appeared to carry a characteristic TCR beta motif of roughly eight highly homologous variants. Researchers reportedly found disease-linked clones significantly enriched in matched ankylosing spondylitis synovial fluid.

The CDR3 runs 14 residues. The germline gives CDR1 DFQATT, CDR2 SNEGSKA (reference sequence). Trimming took 1 base from V and 6 from J; bases not matched to a gene: 6. The receptor was derived from a female donor with ankylosing spondylitis or in good health (not recorded which). Sequenced sample: blood, either unsorted or a sorted T cell fraction (not recorded which). The chain carries TRBV20-1 and TRBJ1-1, with 9 bases matching TRBD1. The CDR3 bases are TGCAGTGCTAGAGTGGGGGACAGGGTGGCTGAAGCTTTCTTT. It encodes CSARVGDRVAEAFF.